This T cell receptor (beta chain) was documented in a study of blood T cells in healthy people across ages (dated by TCRdb to 2015 to 2017). As for the study more broadly: Template switching captured roughly one uniquely barcoded TCR beta cDNA molecule per two T cells in model experiments. The study measured age-related changes in TCR beta repertoire diversity using deep sequencing normalized with unique cDNA molecular identifiers. Donors were grouped into four age groups: young (average approximately 15 years), middle-aged (roughly 38), aged (approximately 58) and long-lived (approximately 82). To avoid experimental bias, donors of different ages were randomly spread across the sequencing lanes. Two additional independent replicas of 1 million unique cDNA reads from the same blood draw were analyzed for two donors (one aged 18 to 29 and one aged 80 or older). Summary of the overall study and its limitations: Estimates of total diversity based on one million sequenced T cells were considered lower bounds and underestimates. Bulk unsorted PBMC profiling prevented conclusive comparison of naive and antigen-experienced compartments. Compared with the aged group, more naive CD4+ T cells, fewer expanded clones and increased TCR diversity were shown by the long-lived group, suggesting age selection. There was a strong correlation between observed TCR beta diversity and the percentage of naive T cells measured by flow cytometry. Observed TCR beta diversity per million T cells fell roughly linearly with age, and a significant reduction was already apparent by age roughly 40. Because donor CMV infection status was unknown, age-related changes in expanded clonotypes were potentially confounded.

Systemically healthy Caucasian individuals from Russia, approximately 39 in total and aged about 6 to 95 years, were included as donors. Each donor gave approximately 9.4 milliliters of peripheral blood, drawn into EDTA-treated Vacutainer tubes. Ficoll-Paque density-gradient centrifugation was used to isolate PBMCs, with at least 7 million per sample. Total RNA, at least 6 micrograms per sample, was extracted from PBMCs with Trizol reagent. The percentages of naive CD45RAhigh/CD27high T cells were determined by flow cytometry on a PBMC aliquot from every donor. To note about this clonotype: It has no known antigen specificity. Nothing much larger sits one base from this clone, and base qualities are not available.

The method was 5' RACE. The instrument was an Illumina HiSeq 2500. A second PCR of about 7 to 12 cycles was performed with a sample-barcoded 5' primer and a J-beta primer mix. Each TCR beta cDNA molecule received a unique molecular identifier from a template-switch 5' adaptor carrying 12 random nucleotides. Each sample yielded at least 3 million CDR3-containing paired-end reads. All of the RNA was converted into first-strand cDNA using the Mint cDNA synthesis kit, with a TRBC-specific oligonucleotide serving as the primer. All cDNA was treated with uracil-DNA glycosylase and then went through a first 18-cycle PCR with the universal primers M1SS and BC2_uni_R. As for how the authors treated the data: Normalization of each sample was performed by random selection of 1 million high-quality reads, each carrying a distinct molecular identifier. Reads sharing molecular identifiers were discarded rather than binned into consensus sequences. MiTCR, with a Q25 quality threshold and the strictest error-elimination algorithm, was used for CDR3 identification, clonotype clustering and error correction. A nonparametric unseen species model using Euler transformation provided a lower-bound estimate of total TCR beta diversity. TCRdb ran its own pipeline on the public reads, namely fastp trimming at Q25 and MiXCR clone calling, and kept in-frame beta chains. Every entry covers one CDR3 protein and lists the most common genes and DNA from its rows. It is TCRdb's table, rather than the study itself, that gives the V and J calls and clone size. The sample table shows around 900,000 distinct CDR3 sequences, and approximately 50% are seen once. About 20% of the sample is held by the ten biggest clonotypes.

The CDR3 sequence holds 15 residues, the cysteine and phenylalanine included. The only DNA kept is the CDR3, 45 bases in frame from the first base. The trim is 2 bases for V and 5 bases for J, with a gap of 13 bases between the germline ends. From a lookup of the germline V gene, CDR1 and CDR2 are MDHEN and SYDVKM. The chain is made from TRBV28 and TRBJ2-1; a confident D gene designation cannot be given. The sequence derives from a woman aged 55-70 years in good health. The sample was blood. The CDR3 region reads CASSLGVLANNEQFF. The bases read TGTGCCAGCAGTTTAGGGGTCCTGGCAAACAATGAGCAGTTCTTC.